The entry below describes one T cell receptor beta chain. What it recognizes is unknown. The data belong to a study of shared clonotypes between healthy human individuals. Study-wide results and limits: Memory subsets generally showed lower estimated richness than naive subsets.

Per sorted-subset replicate PCR, input was about 180 ng DNA, representing tens of thousands of T cell genomes. The table came from immunoSEQ multiplex PCR; TCRdb's copy has only in-frame clones and leaves some out. The sample includes about 1,500,000 clones, about 96% of them seen just once. Those who donated were healthy HIV-negative adults, with no recent acute infections or vaccinations reported. V shed 5 bases and J shed 8 bases, with 15 bases lying between them. This CDR3 has 14 amino acids. Per germline, CDR1 LNHDA and CDR2 SQIVND (reference sequence). This chain connects TRBV19 to TRBJ1-4; no reliable D call. The sequence was obtained from a man younger than 45 in good health. Input material: naive CD4+ T cells sorted from blood. Noted subset: CD45RA+ positively selected. For the CDR3, the DNA is TGTGCCAGTAGTGCCAGCCCTGGGCAGGAAAAACTGTTTTTT. It yields the protein CASSASPGQEKLFF.